These 20 T cell receptor beta chains originate from one sample sequenced in a study of blood T cell repertoires in COVID-19. Assay: immunoSEQ multiplex PCR; the TCRdb copy retains only in-frame clones and omits some. This sample has some 79,000 clones, with 75% to 90% found just once. The sequencing sample was made of peripheral blood. The receptors originated from a man between 65 and 85 years old with active or convalescent COVID-19.

The genes are TRBV15 and TRBJ2-3, with a tentative D call TRBD1 (8 bases). The CDR3 has 16 residues. V was cut by 3 bases and J by 0 bases, with 13 bases left in between. Germline V lookup: CDR1 LNHNV, CDR2 YYDKDF (reference sequence). The CDR3 sequence: CATSRLQGGSTDTQYF. The DNA for the CDR3 is TGTGCCACCAGCAGGTTACAGGGGGGGAGCACAGATACGCAGTATTTT.

The chain uses TRBV3-1 (or the pseudogene TRBV3-2) and TRBJ2-2; the D is unclear. Germline values: CDR1 LGHDT, CDR2 YNNKEL (reference sequence). Trimming left V 2 bases short and J 3 bases short, with 7 bases between. The CDR3 contains 14 residues. The CDR3 is CASSQRQYTGELFF. CDR3 DNA: TGTGCCAGCAGCCAAAGACAATACACCGGGGAGCTGTTTTTT.

A few counts support this clone. The chain joins TRBV5-6 to TRBJ1-2; D is unclear. Trimming stripped 4 bases from V and 8 bases from J, with 12 bases between. CDR1 is SGHDT and CDR2 is YYEEEE in the germline V gene. The CDR3 sequence is 12 residues long. Here the CDR3 reads CASSTTLRGYTF. CDR3 nucleotide sequence: TGTGCCAGCAGCACCACATTGAGGGGCTACACCTTC.

The chain joins TRBV28 to TRBJ2-1; D is unresolved. This CDR3 has 14 residues. V was cut by 4 bases and J by 2 bases, with 9 bases left in between. Germline V gene sequence: CDR1 MDHEN, CDR2 SYDVKM. The CDR3 coding sequence is TGTGCCAGCAGTTATCCGGGTACCTACAATGAGCAGTTCTTC. Residues: CASSYPGTYNEQFF.

The genes are TRBV18 and TRBJ1-2, with a tentative D call TRBD1 (5 bases). The CDR3 extends over 16 amino acids. The germline V gene encodes CDR1 KGHSH and CDR2 LQKENI. Deletions cut 0 bases from V and 3 bases from J, with 14 bases between. The chain's CDR3 is CASSPPPSQGDYGYTF. As DNA, the CDR3 is TGTGCCAGCTCACCACCTCCCTCTCAGGGTGACTATGGCTACACCTTC.

V and J are TRBV5-8 and TRBJ1-4, with 9 bases fitting TRBD1. V lost 6 bases and J lost 8; bases outside the gene matches: 8. CDR3 length equals 14 residues. Germline V gives CDR1 SGHTS, CDR2 YDEGEE. The CDR3 DNA sequence: TGTGCCAGCATCCAGACAGGGGGTAGCGAAAAACTGTTTTTT. It specifies CASIQTGGSEKLFF.

The V and J genes are TRBV14 and TRBJ2-7; 8 bases match TRBD1. Germline lookup yields CDR1 SGHDN and CDR2 FVKESK. CDR3 length: 16 amino acids. The V and J ends lost 4 bases and 1 base, in that order; junction bases with no gene match: 9. CDR3 sequence: CASSRPGTGLSYEQYF. CDR3 in DNA: TGTGCCAGCAGCCGCCCAGGGACAGGTCTATCCTACGAGCAGTACTTC.

The CDR3 sequence is CASSPGDRANTGELFF. The CDR3, as DNA: TGTGCCAGCAGTCCCGGAGACAGGGCGAACACCGGGGAGCTGTTTTTT. The chain is built from TRBV28 and TRBJ2-2, with 7 bases that match TRBD1. CDR3 length equals 16 residues. Germline V gives CDR1 MDHEN, CDR2 SYDVKM. After removal of 5 bases from V and 0 bases from J, the junction contained 6 bases not matched to a gene.

This clone turned up a few times. The chain carries TRBV4-1 and TRBJ1-6; TRBD1 aligns across 7 bases. The CDR3 is 16 residues long. Looked up from germline, CDR1 is MGHRA and CDR2 is YSYEKL. The V segment lost 3 bases and the J segment 6 bases; nucleotides outside the gene matches: 8. This chain's CDR3 is CASSQGRDRFNSPLHF. In DNA form, the CDR3 reads TGCGCCAGCAGCCAGGGCAGGGACAGATTTAATTCACCCCTCCACTTT.

The gene calls are TRBV5-8 and TRBJ1-5, with D unresolved. This CDR3 region has 15 residues. Germline CDR1 is SGHTS and CDR2 is YDEGEE. The germline V and J ends were trimmed by 5 bases and 0 bases, with 12 bases remaining between them. The CDR3 protein is CASSSRVDSNQPQHF. The CDR3 DNA follows: TGTGCCAGCAGTTCCCGGGTCGATAGCAATCAGCCCCAGCATTTT. The whole variable domain, filled in from reference TRBV5-8 and TRBJ1-5, reads EAGVTQSPTHLIKTRGQQATLRCSPISGHTSVYWYQQALGLGLQFLLWYDEGEERNRGNFPPRFSGRQFPNYSSELNVNALELEDSALYLCASSSRVDSNQPQHFGDGTRLSIL.

This chain links TRBV7-9 with TRBJ2-1; 14 bases map to TRBD2. The length of the CDR3 is 18 residues. V was pared by 0 bases and J by 4 bases, with 5 bases of the junction left unmatched. Looked up from germline, CDR1 is SEHNR and CDR2 is FQNEAQ (reference sequence). CDR3 region: CASSLASGLAGVYNEQFF. The CDR3 bases are TGTGCCAGCAGCTTAGCTTCGGGACTAGCGGGAGTTTACAATGAGCAGTTCTTC.

This CDR3 reads CASKREEYSPLHF. The CDR3 nucleotides read TGTGCCAGCAAAAGGGAGGAGTATTCACCCCTCCACTTT. This chain links TRBV5-6 with TRBJ1-6, with no clear D. The CDR3 length is 13 residues. CDR1 SGHDT and CDR2 YYEEEE come from the germline V gene. Trimming cost V 6 bases and J 8 bases, with 12 bases left between them.

The rearrangement links TRBV28 to TRBJ2-7; D might be TRBD1 (5 bases). With 3 bases removed from V and 7 bases from J, the gap between germline ends came to 10 bases. CDR1 and CDR2 (germline): MDHEN, SYDVKM. CDR3 length: 12 residues. CDR3 in amino acids: CASSFRAGEQYF. CDR3 DNA: TGTGCCAGCAGTTTCCGGGCAGGGGAGCAGTACTTC.

This rearrangement joins TRBV21-1 to TRBJ2-7; TRBD2 reflects the table's D call only, with no check against the DNA. TRBV21-1 is a documented pseudogene. This CDR3 spans 15 amino acids. CDR3 bases: TGTGCCAGCAGCAATAGCGGGAGCACTCTTGTCGAGCAGTACTTC. It codes for CASSNSGSTLVEQYF.

This chain connects TRBV5-5 to TRBJ1-2, with 8 bases fitting TRBD1. The CDR3 consists of 15 residues. V gave up 2 bases and J gave up 5 bases; unmatched junction bases: 8. Germline V gene lookup returns CDR1 SGHKS and CDR2 YYEKEE (reference sequence). The CDR3 region is CASSLPRGLEYGYTF. In nucleotides, the CDR3 is TGTGCCAGCAGCTTACCCAGGGGGCTCGAATATGGCTACACCTTC.

This chain links TRBV18 with TRBJ1-1; unclear D gene. CDR3 size: 14 residues. Trimming removed 2 bases at V and 4 bases at J, with 11 bases between. The germline CDR1 and CDR2 sequences are KGHSH and LQKENI. The CDR3, as DNA: TGTGCCAGCTCACCAGGAAATCGGGGCACTGAAGCTTTCTTT. Translation: CASSPGNRGTEAFF. Combining the CDR3 with reference TRBV18 and TRBJ1-1 gives the whole variable domain NAGVMQNPRHLVRRRGQEARLRCSPMKGHSHVYWYRQLPEEGLKFMVYLQKENIIDESGMPKERFSAEFPKEGPSILRIQQVVRGDSAAYFCASSPGNRGTEAFFGQGTRLTVV.

The gene calls are TRBV5-4 and TRBJ1-6, with unresolved D. Between the trimmed V and J ends, which lost 2 bases and 0 bases, there was a span of 9 bases. Germline CDR1 is SGHNT and CDR2 is YYREEE (reference sequence). This CDR3 has 16 residues. The CDR3 region has the DNA TGTGCCAGCAGCTTATCGGGGAGCTCCTATAATTCACCCCTCCACTTT. Its translation: CASSLSGSSYNSPLHF.

The chain links TRBV28 to TRBJ1-5; D ambiguous. This CDR3 is built from 15 residues. Trimming cost V 2 bases and J 0 bases, with 8 bases left between them. Per germline, CDR1 MDHEN and CDR2 SYDVKM. CDR3 in amino acids: CASSLGESSNQPQHF. CDR3 DNA: TGTGCCAGCAGTTTAGGAGAGAGTAGCAATCAGCCCCAGCATTTT. Together with reference TRBV28 and TRBJ1-5, the CDR3 gives the full variable domain: DVKVTQSSRYLVKRTGEKVFLECVQDMDHENMFWYRQDPGLGLRLIYFSYDVKMKEKGDIPEGYSVSREKKERFSLILESASTNQTSMYLCASSLGESSNQPQHFGDGTRLSIL.

The gene calls are TRBV27 and TRBJ2-4; tentative D call: TRBD1 (5 bases). Trimming left V 2 bases short and J 8 bases short, with 13 bases between. CDR1 MNHEY and CDR2 SMNVEV come from the germline V gene (reference sequence). CDR3 length equals 14 residues. The CDR3 DNA sequence: TGTGCCAGCAGTTTAGCAGGGTTATCTGACATTCAGTACTTC. Translating gives CASSLAGLSDIQYF.

The sample holds a few counts of this clone. This chain connects TRBV28 to TRBJ1-5; 11 bases are a match to TRBD1. The germline V gene has CDR1 MDHEN and CDR2 SYDVKM. The CDR3 length is 16 residues. The J segment lost 6 bases and the V segment lost 3 bases, leaving 7 bases of the junction unmatched. CDR3 nucleotides: TGTGCCAGCAGTTTCACCGGGACAGGGGGGTTTCAGCCCCAGCATTTT. Translating gives CASSFTGTGGFQPQHF.